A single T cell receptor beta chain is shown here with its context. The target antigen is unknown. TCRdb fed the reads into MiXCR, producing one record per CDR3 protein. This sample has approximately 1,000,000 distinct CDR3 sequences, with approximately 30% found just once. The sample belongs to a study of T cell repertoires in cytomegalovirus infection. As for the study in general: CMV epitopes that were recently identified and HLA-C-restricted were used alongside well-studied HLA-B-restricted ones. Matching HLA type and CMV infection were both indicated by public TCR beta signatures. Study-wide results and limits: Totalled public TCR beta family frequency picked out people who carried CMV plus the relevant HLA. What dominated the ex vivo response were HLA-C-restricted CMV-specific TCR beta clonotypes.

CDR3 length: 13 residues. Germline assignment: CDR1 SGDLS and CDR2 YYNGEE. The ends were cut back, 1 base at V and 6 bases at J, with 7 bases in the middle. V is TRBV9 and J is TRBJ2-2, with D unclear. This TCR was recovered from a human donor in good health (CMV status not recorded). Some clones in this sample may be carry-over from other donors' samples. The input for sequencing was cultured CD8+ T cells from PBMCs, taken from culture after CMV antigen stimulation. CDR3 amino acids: CASSVSGPGELFF. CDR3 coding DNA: TGTGCCAGCAGCGTATCTGGTCCCGGGGAGCTGTTTTTT.